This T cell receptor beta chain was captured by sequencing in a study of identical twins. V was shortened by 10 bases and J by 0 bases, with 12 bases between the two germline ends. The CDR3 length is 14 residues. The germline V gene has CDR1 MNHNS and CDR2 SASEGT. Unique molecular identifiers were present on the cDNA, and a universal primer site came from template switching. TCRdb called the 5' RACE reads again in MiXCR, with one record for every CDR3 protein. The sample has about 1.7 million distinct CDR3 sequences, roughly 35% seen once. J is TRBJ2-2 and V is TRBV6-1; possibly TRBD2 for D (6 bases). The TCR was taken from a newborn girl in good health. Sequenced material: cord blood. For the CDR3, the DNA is TGTGCCACGGGGAGGATTACGAACACCGGGGAGCTGTTTTTT. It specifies CATGRITNTGELFF.